This is a list of T cell receptor beta chains from one sample in a study of T cells after yellow fever vaccination. From the 5' RACE reads, TCRdb called clonotypes with MiXCR, one entry per CDR3 protein. The sample has more than 120,000 distinct CDR3 sequences, 7.7% seen once. Sequences were derived from CD4+ T cells sorted from PBMCs, sampled 5 days after the yellow fever booster vaccination. These receptors were obtained from a man aged 30 to 39 who received the YFV17D yellow fever vaccine. Both conserved end residues are part of each CDR3. D genes are given only for firm matches. Size values are once, few and many counts, or a class for expanded clones, and some rows have none.

j_gene	v_gene	abundance	len	d_gene	CDR3aa	CDR3nt
TRBJ2-7	TRBV28	many	16	TRBD1	CASSSYTRTGSSEQYF	TGTGCCAGCAGTTCATATACCCGGACAGGGTCCTCCGAGCAGTACTTC
TRBJ2-1	TRBV9	.	15	.	CASSDRGGSYNEQFF	TGTGCCAGCAGCGATAGGGGGGGGTCCTACAATGAGCAGTTCTTC
TRBJ2-3	TRBV27	many	14	.	CASNRGVSTDTQYF	TGTGCCAGCAATCGTGGAGTAAGCACAGATACGCAGTATTTT
TRBJ2-1	TRBV29-1	many	14	TRBD2	CSVGGTTEYNEQFF	TGCAGCGTTGGAGGGACTACCGAATACAATGAGCAGTTCTTC
TRBJ2-2	TRBV20-1	few	14	TRBD2	CSARAGPNTGELFF	TGCAGTGCCCGAGCGGGGCCCAACACCGGGGAGCTGTTTTTT
TRBJ2-1	TRBV5-1	many	14	.	CASKEGWSYNEQFF	TGCGCCAGCAAGGAGGGTTGGTCCTACAATGAGCAGTTCTTC
TRBJ2-1	TRBV7-3	many	13	.	CASSPGYYNEQFF	TGTGCCAGCAGCCCCGGGTACTACAATGAGCAGTTCTTC
TRBJ2-7	TRBV27	many	15	TRBD2	CASSNHGGRAYEQYF	TGTGCCAGCAGCAACCACGGCGGGAGGGCCTACGAGCAGTACTTC
TRBJ1-1	TRBV3-1	many	17	.	CASSQGVSGVYLREAFF	TGTGCCAGCAGCCAAGGGGTTTCGGGTGTCTATCTGCGGGAAGCTTTCTTT
TRBJ1-2	TRBV19	.	14	.	CASSIGARDYGYTF	TGTGCCAGTAGTATAGGAGCAAGGGACTATGGCTACACCTTC
TRBJ2-7	TRBV11-2	many	15	TRBD2	CASSLVAGGLGEQYF	TGTGCCAGCAGCTTGGTAGCGGGAGGGCTTGGTGAGCAGTACTTC
TRBJ2-5	TRBV7-9	many	15	.	CASSPRLAQQETQYF	TGTGCCAGCAGCCCCAGGCTGGCACAGCAAGAGACCCAGTACTTC
TRBJ2-5	TRBV4-3	many	15	.	CASSQEEGNQETQYF	TGCGCCAGCAGCCAAGAAGAAGGGAACCAAGAGACCCAGTACTTC
TRBJ2-2	TRBV11-2	many	13	.	CASSLGGAGELFF	TGTGCCAGCAGCTTAGGAGGAGCCGGGGAGCTGTTTTTT
TRBJ2-6	TRBV7-2	many	15	.	CASSLGEAGANVLTF	TGTGCCAGCAGCTTAGGGGAAGCCGGGGCCAACGTCCTGACTTTC
TRBJ2-4	TRBV14	many	17	.	CASSQVFRGRAKNIQYF	TGTGCCAGCAGCCAAGTCTTCAGGGGACGAGCCAAAAACATTCAGTACTTC
TRBJ2-7	TRBV2	many	12	TRBD2	CASSEGLGEQYF	TGTGCCAGCAGTGAGGGACTAGGCGAGCAGTACTTC
TRBJ2-1	TRBV12-3/TRBV12-4	many	14	TRBD1	CASSLVGQPKGQFF	TGTGCCAGCAGTTTAGTGGGACAGCCCAAGGGGCAGTTCTTC
TRBJ1-1	TRBV19	.	15	TRBD1	CASSPGGTMNTEAFF	TGTGCCAGTTCCCCAGGGGGGACAATGAACACTGAAGCTTTCTTT
TRBJ1-5	TRBV5-1	many	14	.	CASSLERGNQPQHF	TGCGCCAGCAGCTTGGAACGAGGCAATCAGCCCCAGCATTTT
TRBJ2-3	TRBV3-1	many	14	.	CASSQARGGDTQYF	TGTGCCAGCAGCCAAGCAAGAGGAGGAGATACGCAGTATTTT
TRBJ2-1	TRBV7-2	many	14	.	CASSRGQREMKQFF	TGTGCCAGCAGCCGCGGACAGCGCGAAATGAAGCAGTTCTTC
TRBJ2-1	TRBV6-2/TRBV6-3	many	12	TRBD2	CASSISGREQFF	TGTGCCAGCAGTATCAGCGGGAGAGAGCAGTTCTTC
TRBJ2-7	TRBV20-1	many	18	TRBD2	CSAPNRRGLREGSYEQYF	TGCAGTGCCCCTAACCGAAGGGGCCTCCGGGAGGGGTCATACGAGCAGTACTTC
TRBJ2-5	TRBV10-3	many	17	TRBD2	CAISDPLMREEGETQYF	TGTGCCATCAGTGATCCGCTCATGCGGGAGGAGGGGGAGACCCAGTACTTC
TRBJ2-6	TRBV12-3/TRBV12-4	many	16	TRBD1	CASSKDRATGANVLTF	TGTGCCAGCAGCAAAGACAGGGCCACTGGGGCCAACGTCCTGACTTTC
TRBJ2-7	TRBV20-1	many	13	.	CSARWGEDYEQYF	TGCAGTGCTAGGTGGGGGGAGGACTACGAGCAGTACTTC
TRBJ2-1	TRBV5-1	many	19	TRBD1	CASSLDRGSGRSDYNEQFF	TGCGCCAGCAGCTTGGACAGGGGATCGGGACGGAGTGACTACAATGAGCAGTTCTTC
TRBJ2-7	TRBV20-1	many	13	.	CSATSGLDYEQYF	TGCAGTGCCACCAGCGGGCTGGACTACGAGCAGTACTTC
TRBJ2-7	TRBV7-9	many	11	.	CASSLGQQQYF	TGTGCCAGCAGCTTAGGACAGCAGCAGTACTTC
TRBJ2-1	TRBV6-1	few	16	TRBD1	CASTWDYRGRLSEQFF	TGTGCCAGCACCTGGGACTACAGGGGGCGATTAAGTGAGCAGTTCTTC
TRBJ1-5	TRBV3-1	.	15	TRBD1	CATSLDRAGNQPQHF	TGTGCCACCAGCCTCGACAGGGCGGGCAATCAGCCCCAGCATTTT
TRBJ2-6	TRBV4-3	many	17	.	CASSRSFGPSGANVLTF	TGCGCCAGCAGTCGATCCTTTGGACCCTCTGGGGCCAACGTCCTGACTTTC
TRBJ2-1	TRBV29-1	many	12	.	CSVVGQGDEQFF	TGCAGCGTTGTTGGACAAGGGGATGAGCAGTTCTTC
TRBJ2-7	TRBV2	.	18	.	CASSLNTAYNKFPGEQYF	TGTGCCAGCAGTCTCAACACCGCATACAACAAGTTTCCTGGCGAGCAGTACTTC
TRBJ1-6	TRBV7-2	many	14	.	CASSSRQENSPLHF	TGTGCCAGCAGCTCAAGACAGGAGAATTCACCCCTCCACTTT
TRBJ2-1	TRBV10-3	many	17	TRBD2	CAISESMVASGINEQFF	TGTGCCATCAGTGAGTCGATGGTGGCTAGCGGGATCAATGAGCAGTTCTTC
TRBJ2-7	TRBV19	.	16	.	CASSDTWDTGFYEQYF	TGTGCCAGTAGTGATACTTGGGACACGGGATTCTACGAGCAGTACTTC
TRBJ2-7	TRBV28	.	15	.	CASSLTGRQSYEQYF	TGTGCCAGCAGTTTGACGGGACGCCAGAGCTACGAGCAGTACTTC
TRBJ2-1	TRBV5-1	many	12	.	CASSFSQAEQFF	TGCGCCAGCAGCTTTAGTCAAGCCGAGCAGTTCTTC
TRBJ2-7	TRBV18	many	15	TRBD1	CASSNRDSVPYEQYF	TGTGCCAGCTCAAACCGGGACAGCGTCCCCTACGAGCAGTACTTC
TRBJ2-2	TRBV4-3	many	17	.	CASSQDFWRALTGELFF	TGCGCCAGCAGCCAAGATTTTTGGCGGGCGTTGACCGGGGAGCTGTTTTTT
TRBJ2-1	TRBV29-1	many	15	TRBD2	CSVESSSGSMDEQFF	TGCAGCGTTGAATCATCTAGCGGGAGCATGGATGAGCAGTTCTTC
TRBJ2-1	TRBV5-1	many	16	TRBD2	CASLAGGSSSYNEQFF	TGCGCCAGCCTAGCGGGAGGTTCGAGCTCCTACAATGAGCAGTTCTTC
TRBJ2-4	TRBV7-2	many	15	TRBD1	CASSLPRDRGNIQYF	TGTGCCAGCAGCTTGCCTCGGGACAGGGGAAACATTCAGTACTTC
TRBJ2-7	TRBV29-1	many	14	TRBD1	CSVAPRGTGNEQYF	TGCAGCGTTGCTCCAAGGGGGACAGGGAACGAGCAGTACTTC
TRBJ2-7	TRBV5-6	many	14	TRBD1	CASSLGRGYYEQYF	TGTGCCAGCAGCTTGGGCAGGGGGTACTACGAGCAGTACTTC
TRBJ2-1	TRBV27	many	11	TRBD2	CATTAGGEQFF	TGTGCCACCACAGCGGGAGGTGAGCAGTTCTTC
TRBJ2-3	TRBV7-2	many	18	.	CASSLALGGEASTDTQYF	TGTGCCAGCAGCTTAGCCCTCGGGGGCGAGGCTAGCACAGATACGCAGTATTTT
TRBJ2-3	TRBV7-2	many	13	.	CASSPKKGDTQYF	TGTGCCAGCAGCCCTAAGAAAGGAGATACGCAGTATTTT
TRBJ2-7	TRBV28	many	12	TRBD1	CASNGQVYEQYF	TGTGCCAGCAACGGACAGGTCTACGAGCAGTACTTC
TRBJ2-3	TRBV11-1	many	16	TRBD1	CASSSGQGVDGDTQYF	TGTGCCAGCAGCTCGGGACAGGGTGTCGACGGAGATACGCAGTATTTT
TRBJ2-1	TRBV19	few	14	.	CASSIYSGDREQFF	TGTGCCAGTAGTATATACTCGGGGGATCGAGAGCAGTTCTTC